The T cell receptor (beta chain) under discussion was sequenced for a study of Graves' ophthalmopathy and Graves' hyperthyroidism. Study overall: Peripheral blood (taken before any treatment) was collected at initial diagnosis.

Using RNA transcripts, the TCR beta CDR3 regions were amplified. HTBI primers primed a first-round RT-PCR, and a second-round multiplex PCR followed. MiXCR was run by TCRdb on the multiplex PCR reads, yielding one entry per CDR3 protein. The sample yields fewer than 350,000 distinct CDR3 sequences, 15% to 20% seen once. Regarding this clonotype: The target antigen is unknown.

There are 14 residues in the CDR3. The germline CDR1 and CDR2 sequences are MNHNS and SASEGT. Between the trimmed V and J ends, which lost 7 bases and 3 bases, there was a span of 13 bases. Study findings and constraints: Clonotypes were expanded in thyroid at above 0.001 frequency, and most also appeared in blood. Ophthalmopathy progression predictions by the model showed 72.22% specificity and roughly 70% sensitivity.

Donors with ophthalmopathy: moderate-to-severe activity, CAS ≥3, NOSPECS ≥4, duration under 3 months. The receptor was isolated from an adult man with Graves' ophthalmopathy. Sample: peripheral blood. The rearrangement uses TRBV6-1 and TRBJ2-1; no clear D. CDR3 protein: CASTSMTFYNEQFF. The CDR3 coding sequence is TGTGCCAGCACCTCGATGACGTTCTACAATGAGCAGTTCTTC.